The clone carrying this TCR beta chain was recorded once. J was trimmed by 5 bases and V by 4 bases; bases with no gene match: 3. Germline loops: CDR1 SGHKS, CDR2 YYEKEE (reference sequence). The CDR3 length is 12 residues. Assay used: immunoSEQ multiplex PCR; TCRdb lists only in-frame clones, some missing. The table shows nearly 45,000 clones, with roughly 84% occurring only once. These data originate in a study of OX40 agonist ivuxolimab in advanced cancers. The sequencing here drew on CD4+ or CD8+ T cells sorted from blood, taken in a trial of the OX40 agonist ivuxolimab. The origin of this receptor is an adult with an advanced solid tumor such as melanoma, head and neck, liver or kidney cancer. The chain uses TRBV5-5 and TRBJ2-7, with TRBD1 matching over 7 bases. The CDR3 sequence: CASSVTGDEQYF. The CDR3, as DNA: TGTGCCAGCAGCGTTACAGGGGACGAGCAGTACTTC.